A single sample is the source of the 17 T cell receptor beta chains below, sequenced in a study of cytomegalovirus exposure and HLA in healthy donors. The primer mix had 60 Vbeta and 13 Jbeta primers. The data were produced by immunoSEQ multiplex PCR, yet TCRdb's version contains in-frame clones alone and is incomplete. The sample carries around 120,000 clones, approximately 66% recorded once. Sequenced input: PBMCs. Source of these receptors: a man between 40 and 49 years old in good health and CMV-seropositive.

V is TRBV2 and J is TRBJ1-1; 7 bases are shared with TRBD1. The trim removed 8 bases at V and 3 bases at J, leaving 3 bases unmatched. The CDR3 extends over 12 amino acids. The germline CDR1 and CDR2 sequences are SNHLY and FYNNEI. The CDR3 region is CASSGQYTEAFF. The DNA of the CDR3 is TGTGCCAGCTCGGGACAGTACACTGAAGCTTTCTTT.

V usage is TRBV7-3 and J usage is TRBJ2-1, with 12 bases matching TRBD2. CDR3 length: 15 residues. V lost 2 bases and J lost 5; bases outside the gene matches: 1. In germline, CDR1 is SGHTA, CDR2 FQGTGA. Written as DNA, the CDR3 is TGTGCCAGCAGCTTACTAGCGGGAGGGAACAATGAGCAGTTCTTC. Translation gives CASSLLAGGNNEQFF.

In the case of this clone: One end of the junction varies from germline; a read error may be responsible. CDR3 protein: CASSEDRDQQETQYF. CDR3 in DNA: TGTGCCAGCAGCGAAGACAGGGACCAACAAGAGACCCAGTACTTC. The gene calls are TRBV6-1 and TRBJ2-5, with 7 positions matching TRBD1. This CDR3 comprises 15 residues. Germline loops: CDR1 MNHNS, CDR2 SASEGT.

The V call is TRBV4-3, the J call TRBJ2-7, with D tentatively TRBD1 (6 bases). V lost 3 bases, J lost 5 bases, and 11 bases lay in between. There are 13 residues in the CDR3. Germline lookup yields CDR1 LGHNA and CDR2 YSLEER. The CDR3 is CASSQGAGNEQYF. The DNA of the CDR3 is TGCGCCAGCAGCCAGGGGGCTGGGAACGAGCAGTACTTC.

The chain combines TRBV30 with TRBJ2-7; TRBD1 is a possible D gene (6 bases). CDR1 GTSNPN and CDR2 SVGIG come from the germline V gene (reference sequence). The V and J ends lost 0 bases and 7 bases respectively, with 16 bases between them. The CDR3 consists of 14 residues. The CDR3 bases are TGTGCCTGGAGTGTAGGGGCAGGGGTTGGAGAGCAGTACTTC. This gives the protein CAWSVGAGVGEQYF. The whole variable domain, remainder taken from reference TRBV30 and TRBJ2-7, is SQTIHQWPATLVQPVGSPLSLECTVEGTSNPNLYWYRQAAGRGLQLLFYSVGIGQISSEVPQNLSASRPQDRQFILSSKKLLLSDSGFYLCAWSVGAGVGEQYFGPGTRLTVT.

This clone was observed once. This chain connects TRBV25-1 to TRBJ1-2; D possibly corresponds to TRBD1 (5 bases). V was trimmed by 5 bases and J by 5 bases, leaving 18 bases between them. The CDR3 consists of 15 residues. Germline CDR1 reads MGHDK; CDR2 reads SYGVNS. Here the CDR3 reads CASSPIGAKRYGYTF. In DNA form, the CDR3 reads TGTGCCAGCAGTCCCATAGGGGCGAAACGATATGGCTACACCTTC.

The chain carries TRBV27 and TRBJ2-7; perhaps TRBD2 as D (7 bases). The CDR3 runs 13 residues. Germline CDR1 and CDR2: MNHEY and SMNVEV (reference sequence). The V end lost 10 bases, the J end lost 7 bases, and 20 bases lay between the germline ends. The CDR3 reads CATAAGAGYEQYV. The DNA for the CDR3 is TGTGCCACCGCCGCGGGGGCTGGATATGAGCAGTACGTC.

The rearrangement joins TRBV7-2 to TRBJ2-7, with TRBD1 matching over 7 bases. Germline V gene lookup returns CDR1 SGHTA and CDR2 FQGNSA. The ends lost 1 base at V and 3 bases at J; junction bases unmatched: 6. The CDR3 covers 15 residues. The chain's CDR3 is CASSLEPGQHYEQYF. The CDR3 DNA sequence: TGTGCCAGCAGCTTAGAACCGGGACAGCACTACGAGCAGTACTTC.

The V call is TRBV6-1, the J call TRBJ1-3; 7 bases agree with TRBD1. The J segment lost 0 bases and the V segment lost 4 bases, leaving 3 bases of the junction unmatched. The CDR3 consists of 15 residues. CDR1 and CDR2 (germline): MNHNS, SASEGT. CDR3 DNA sequence: TGTGCCAGCAGTGTTCACAGGGGCTCTGGAAACACCATATATTTT. Amino acids: CASSVHRGSGNTIYF.

This clone was counted a single time. The rearrangement uses TRBV5-1 and TRBJ1-2, with TRBD1 matching over 7 bases. J lost 0 bases, V lost 3 bases, and 5 bases had no gene match. CDR1 and CDR2 (germline): SGHRS, YFSETQ. The CDR3 length is 15 residues. CDR3 amino acids: CASSSQGEANYGYTF. The CDR3 region has the DNA TGCGCCAGCAGCTCTCAGGGGGAAGCTAACTATGGCTACACCTTC.

The chain uses TRBV10-1 and TRBJ2-7, with a possible D match to TRBD1 (5 bases). Deletions cut 9 bases from V and 6 bases from J, with 21 bases between. The CDR3 has 14 residues. Germline V gene data show CDR1 as WNHNN and CDR2 as SYGVQD (reference sequence). CDR3 loop: CARPQGSPITEQYV. Written as DNA, the CDR3 is TGCGCCAGACCTCAGGGATCTCCCATTACCGAGCAGTACGTC.

The CDR3 spells CSVETGSNQPQHF. The DNA of the CDR3 is TGCAGCGTTGAAACGGGTAGCAATCAGCCCCAGCATTTT. V usage is TRBV29-1 and J usage is TRBJ1-5; D is undetermined. Trimming left V 2 bases short and J 0 bases short, with 5 bases between. CDR1 and CDR2 (germline): SQVTM, ANQGSEA. The CDR3 consists of 13 residues.

The chain employs TRBV4-2 and TRBJ1-1, with D unresolved. Germline CDR1 reads LGHNA; CDR2 reads YNFKEQ. V lost 1 base and J 8 bases, leaving 8 bases between the germline ends. This CDR3 spans 12 amino acids. The CDR3 sequence: CASSQVSREAFF. For the CDR3, the DNA is TGTGCCAGCAGCCAAGTTAGTAGAGAAGCTTTCTTT.

The chain has TRBV15 and TRBJ2-6, with 8 positions matching TRBD1. This CDR3 comprises 18 residues. Germline values: CDR1 LNHNV, CDR2 YYDKDF (reference sequence). Germline trimming cut 2 bases from V and 0 bases from J; bases unmatched to any gene: 6. CDR3 nucleotide sequence: TGTGCCACCAGCAGATTGACAGGGGTCCACTCTGGGGCCAACGTCCTGACTTTC. This gives the protein CATSRLTGVHSGANVLTF.

This chain joins TRBV19 and TRBJ2-4; no clear D gene. Germline loops: CDR1 LNHDA, CDR2 SQIVND (reference sequence). Trimming removed 6 bases from V and 7 bases from J, with 7 bases in between. The CDR3 has 11 amino acids. CDR3 sequence (DNA): TGTGCCAGTAGAGAGAATAACATTCAGTACTTC. The encoded protein is CASRENNIQYF.

The chain recombines TRBV19 with TRBJ1-4; the D is unclear. Deletions cut 8 bases from V and 0 bases from J, with 7 bases between. The CDR3 contains 13 residues. Germline CDR1 LNHDA, CDR2 SQIVND (reference sequence). CDR3: CASLRTTNEKLFF. CDR3 coding DNA: TGTGCCAGTTTGAGGACAACTAATGAAAAACTGTTTTTT.

The J gene is TRBJ2-7, the V gene TRBV7-2, with 7 bases fitting TRBD1. The CDR3 consists of 18 residues. CDR1 SGHTA and CDR2 FQGNSA come from the germline V gene. V trimming: 3 bases; J trimming: 2 bases; junction bases outside the gene matches: 16. The CDR3 region has the DNA TGTGCCAGCAGCTTGCATTTGACAGGGTCCCGTAAGACCTACGAGCAGTACTTC. Protein product: CASSLHLTGSRKTYEQYF.